This T cell receptor (beta chain) derives from a study of blood T cell repertoires in COVID-19. The V and J ends lost 1 base and 8 bases respectively, with 3 bases between them. Germline CDR1 reads SGHVS; CDR2 reads FQNEAQ. The CDR3 spans 11 residues. Only in-frame clones appear in the TCRdb table, and some are missing; sequencing was by immunoSEQ multiplex PCR. The sample has about 130,000 clones, approximately 70% seen once. The chain uses TRBV7-8 and TRBJ2-1; no clear D. Sequenced input: peripheral blood. This clonotype originated in a woman aged 70 to 79 with acute or convalescent COVID-19. CDR3 sequence: CASSLDYEQFF. The DNA of the CDR3 is TGTGCCAGCAGCTTAGACTATGAGCAGTTCTTC.